The clone carrying this TCR beta chain occurred a few times. Its target is not known. The data are from a study of cytomegalovirus exposure and HLA in healthy donors. As for the study in general: Previous work identified roughly 110 million unique TCR beta sequences from 150 million to 200 million T cells. Notes on the study in general: Among TCR beta chains, those listed as cytomegalovirus-associated numbered 164.

The PCR ran on 60 Vbeta and 13 Jbeta primers. Some clones are missing from TCRdb's copy, which holds only in-frame ones; the method was immunoSEQ multiplex PCR. Of about 110,000 clones listed, 79% are singletons. CDR3 length equals 14 residues. With 6 bases removed from V and 4 bases from J, the gap between germline ends came to 15 bases. The germline V gene encodes CDR1 MNHNS and CDR2 SASEGT. This rearrangement joins TRBV6-1 to TRBJ1-2, with D possibly matching TRBD1 (6 bases). Sample: PBMCs. This receptor was obtained from a woman under 30 in good health and CMV-seropositive. The CDR3 sequence is CASSRDKGTYGYTF. The CDR3 nucleotides read TGTGCCAGCAGCCGGGACAAGGGGACCTATGGCTACACCTTC.